The 21 T cell receptor beta chains given below trace back to one sample, sequenced in a study of T cell repertoires in cytomegalovirus infection. No antigens are known for them. TCRdb re-analysed the reads in MiXCR, keeping a single row per CDR3 protein. The sample lists some 900,000 distinct CDR3 sequences, 32% occurring once. Sequenced here: cultured CD8+ T cells from PBMCs, sampled from culture after CMV antigen stimulation. Receptor source: a human donor in good health (CMV status not recorded). Some clones in this sample may be carry-over from other donors' samples.

This clonotype was detected only a few times. V and J are TRBV12-3 or TRBV12-4 and TRBJ1-6; no clear D gene. Trimming removed 4 bases at V and 7 bases at J, with 11 bases between. The CDR3 has 14 amino acids. The CDR3, as DNA: TGTGCCAGCAGTTACGGGATACTAAATTCACCCCTCCACTTT. It codes for CASSYGILNSPLHF.

The CDR3 reads CSAPRETQYF. CDR3 DNA sequence: TGCAGTGCCCCTCGGGAGACCCAGTACTTC. The rearrangement joins TRBV20-1 to TRBJ2-5; D unclear. The V end lost 6 bases, the J end lost 5 bases, and 7 bases lay between the germline ends. Germline loops: CDR1 DFQATT, CDR2 SNEGSKA (reference sequence). The length of the CDR3 is 10 residues.

The chain links TRBV5-5 to TRBJ1-2; D is unresolved. Looked up from germline, CDR1 is SGHKS and CDR2 is YYEKEE (reference sequence). The CDR3 has 12 amino acids. V lost 6 bases and J lost 7, with 13 bases in between. The CDR3 is CASKEAGGGYTF. In nucleotides, the CDR3 is TGTGCCAGCAAGGAAGCGGGCGGTGGCTACACCTTC. Combining the CDR3 with reference TRBV5-5 and TRBJ1-2 gives the whole variable domain DAGVTQSPTHLIKTRGQQVTLRCSPISGHKSVSWYQQVLGQGPQFIFQYYEKEERGRGNFPDRFSARQFPNYSSELNVNALLLGDSALYLCASKEAGGGYTFGSGTRLTVV.

This chain uses TRBV20-1 with TRBJ2-2; 10 positions agree with TRBD1. V lost 0 bases and J lost 3; bases outside the gene matches: 4. This CDR3 has 16 residues. Germline CDR1 reads DFQATT; CDR2 reads SNEGSKA (reference sequence). CDR3 residues: CSAREGDRGYTGELFF. As DNA, the CDR3 is TGCAGTGCTAGAGAGGGGGACAGGGGATACACCGGGGAGCTGTTTTTT.

This CDR3 reads CASSSPDMGGNEAFF. CDR3 bases: TGTGCCAGCAGTTCCCCCGACATGGGTGGGAATGAAGCTTTCTTT. V is TRBV6-6 and J is TRBJ1-1; D remains ambiguous. This CDR3 is 15 amino acids long. The V gene's germline CDR1 is MNHNY and CDR2 SVGAGI (reference sequence). Trimming removed 4 bases from V and 7 bases from J, with 19 bases in between.

V is TRBV27 and J is TRBJ2-5; TRBD1 matches 8 bases. V shed 8 bases and J 5 bases; nucleotides not matched to a gene: 13. Per germline, CDR1 MNHEY and CDR2 SMNVEV (reference sequence). This CDR3 is built from 15 residues. The CDR3 DNA reads TGTGCCAGCTCAATCCATGACAGGGGATACGAGACCCAGTACTTC. It translates to CASSIHDRGYETQYF.

This chain connects TRBV28 to TRBJ2-1; 13 bases are shared with TRBD2. CDR3 length: 17 residues. From germline, CDR1 is MDHEN and CDR2 SYDVKM. The trim removed 5 bases at V and 6 bases at J, leaving 10 bases unmatched. CDR3 nucleotides: TGTGCCAGCAGTGAGACTAGCGGGGGGTTATGGTTCAATGAGCAGTTCTTC. Protein product: CASSETSGGLWFNEQFF.

This chain links TRBV7-8 with TRBJ2-7; TRBD1 might be the D (5 bases). Trimming removed 2 bases at V and 2 bases at J, with 10 bases between. CDR1 is SGHVS, CDR2 FQNEAQ, per germline. The CDR3 is made up of 14 amino acids. The CDR3 reads CASSLSTGPYEQYV. Written as DNA, the CDR3 is TGTGCCAGCAGCTTAAGTACAGGCCCCTACGAGCAGTACGTC.

This chain uses TRBV2 with TRBJ2-7, with D perhaps TRBD1 (5 bases). CDR3 length equals 12 residues. Germline-derived CDR1 and CDR2 are SNHLY and FYNNEI. V shed 10 bases and J shed 2 bases, with 12 bases lying between them. CDR3 in amino acids: CATRRGTYEQYV. The CDR3 DNA reads as TGTGCCACTAGAAGGGGTACCTACGAGCAGTACGTC.

The genes are TRBV2 and TRBJ2-1; 8 bases are shared with TRBD1. This CDR3 has 13 residues. The V and J ends lost 9 bases and 7 bases, in that order; junction bases with no gene match: 8. Germline V gene data show CDR1 as SNHLY and CDR2 as FYNNEI. The CDR3 is CARTGQGGNEQFF. CDR3 sequence (DNA): TGTGCCAGGACAGGACAGGGCGGTAATGAGCAGTTCTTC.

DNA for the CDR3: TGTGCCAGTAGTATGGGGCTAGCGGGGACCTCCTACGAGCAGTACTTC. Amino acids: CASSMGLAGTSYEQYF. This chain connects TRBV19 to TRBJ2-7; 9 bases line up with TRBD2. The V gene's germline CDR1 is LNHDA and CDR2 SQIVND (reference sequence). CDR3 length: 16 residues. Germline trimming cut 3 bases from V and 0 bases from J; bases unmatched to any gene: 6. The entire variable domain, with the rest obtained from reference TRBV19 and TRBJ2-7, is as follows: DGGITQSPKYLFRKEGQNVTLSCEQNLNHDAMYWYRQDPGQGLRLIYYSQIVNDFQKGDIAEGYSVSREKKESFPLTVTSAQKNPTAFYLCASSMGLAGTSYEQYFGPGTRLTVT.

The gene calls are TRBV20-1 and TRBJ2-1, with a possible D match to TRBD1 (6 bases). In germline, CDR1 is DFQATT, CDR2 SNEGSKA (reference sequence). The V end lost 0 bases, the J end lost 4 bases, and 13 bases lay between the germline ends. The CDR3 length is 15 residues. CDR3 in DNA: TGCAGTGCTAGAGATATGGGGGCCGCGTACAATGAGCAGTTCTTC. Translated: CSARDMGAAYNEQFF.

The table lists this clonotype with many counts. The chain couples TRBV7-2 to TRBJ1-4; a possible D gene is TRBD1 (5 bases). The V gene's germline CDR1 is SGHTA and CDR2 FQGNSA. The CDR3 length is 15 residues. Trimming stripped 3 bases from V and 10 bases from J, with 18 bases between. CDR3 in DNA: TGTGCCAGCAGCTTTGAGGGGTTACGCTCGGGAAAACTGTTTTTT. This translates into CASSFEGLRSGKLFF. The whole variable domain, remainder taken from reference TRBV7-2 and TRBJ1-4, is GAGVSQSPSNKVTEKGKDVELRCDPISGHTALYWYRQSLGQGLEFLIYFQGNSAPDKSGLPSDRFSAERTGGSVSTLTIQRTQQEDSAVYLCASSFEGLRSGKLFFGSGTQLSVL.

The chain links TRBV19 to TRBJ2-1, with 8 bases identical to TRBD1. The CDR3 loop spans 14 amino acids. The V gene's germline CDR1 is LNHDA and CDR2 SQIVND (reference sequence). Unmatched junction bases numbered 5, after V lost 2 bases and J lost 8 bases. CDR3 nucleotide sequence: TGTGCCAGTAGTATACGGGCAGGGGGCGATGAGCAGTTCTTC. Protein product: CASSIRAGGDEQFF.

This clonotype was observed at least ten times. The rearrangement links TRBV7-9 to TRBJ2-7; the D gene is possibly TRBD1 (6 bases). V lost 3 bases to trimming and J lost 0 bases, with 9 bases between them. Germline V gene lookup returns CDR1 SEHNR and CDR2 FQNEAQ (reference sequence). The CDR3 is 14 residues long. For the CDR3, the DNA is TGTGCCAGCAGCTTTGGACAGAGCTCCTACGAGCAGTACTTC. Its protein product is CASSFGQSSYEQYF.

This chain uses TRBV4-1 with TRBJ2-2, with 10 bases that match TRBD2. V lost 1 base to trimming and J lost 7 bases; unmatched junction nucleotides: 6. The CDR3 is made up of 16 amino acids. CDR1 is MGHRA and CDR2 is YSYEKL in the germline V gene. The CDR3: CASSQVQRGGSGELFF. CDR3 nucleotide sequence: TGCGCCAGCAGCCAAGTCCAGCGGGGGGGCAGCGGGGAGCTGTTTTTT.

This clonotype has ten or more counts. The J gene is TRBJ2-7, the V gene TRBV7-8; a possible D gene is TRBD1 (6 bases). This CDR3 is built from 15 residues. The germline V and J ends were trimmed by 1 base and 5 bases, with 15 bases remaining between them. Germline CDR1 is SGHVS and CDR2 is FQNEAQ. The CDR3 region is CASSLGSRGLHEQYF. The CDR3 nucleotides are TGTGCCAGCAGCTTAGGGTCCAGGGGCTTGCACGAGCAGTACTTC.

CDR3 in amino acids: CASVRSPFCNEQFF. As DNA, the CDR3 is TGTGCCAGCGTTCGGTCCCCTTTTTGCAATGAGCAGTTCTTC. J is TRBJ2-1 and V is TRBV12-3 or TRBV12-4; D is unresolved. Trimming pared 8 bases from V and 6 bases from J, leaving 17 bases between. This CDR3 is built from 14 residues.

This clonotype was observed a single time. V gene TRBV18 combines with J gene TRBJ2-7; D may be TRBD1 or TRBD2 (5 bases each). Per germline, CDR1 KGHSH and CDR2 LQKENI. This CDR3 spans 15 amino acids. V lost 6 bases, J lost 2 bases, and 17 bases lay in between. CDR3 residues: CASSGPGAEAYEQYV. DNA for the CDR3: TGTGCCAGCTCTGGACCCGGGGCAGAAGCCTACGAGCAGTACGTC.

The rearrangement links TRBV4-3 to TRBJ2-1; 10 nucleotides match TRBD2. This CDR3 contains 17 residues. V lost 1 base, J lost 2 bases, and 5 bases stayed unmatched. From germline, CDR1 is LGHNA and CDR2 YSLEER. The CDR3 DNA reads as TGCGCCAGCAGCCAAGCTAGCGGGGGAATCCCCTACAATGAGCAGTTCTTC. It specifies CASSQASGGIPYNEQFF.

Here the CDR3 DNA reads TGTGCCAGCAGGAGTCCCGGGACAGAGAACACTGAAGCTTTCTTT. Protein product: CASRSPGTENTEAFF. V and J are TRBV7-9 and TRBJ1-1; 7 positions match TRBD1. V shed 6 bases and J 1 base; nucleotides not matched to a gene: 8. Germline V gene lookup returns CDR1 SEHNR and CDR2 FQNEAQ (reference sequence). The CDR3 is made up of 15 amino acids.